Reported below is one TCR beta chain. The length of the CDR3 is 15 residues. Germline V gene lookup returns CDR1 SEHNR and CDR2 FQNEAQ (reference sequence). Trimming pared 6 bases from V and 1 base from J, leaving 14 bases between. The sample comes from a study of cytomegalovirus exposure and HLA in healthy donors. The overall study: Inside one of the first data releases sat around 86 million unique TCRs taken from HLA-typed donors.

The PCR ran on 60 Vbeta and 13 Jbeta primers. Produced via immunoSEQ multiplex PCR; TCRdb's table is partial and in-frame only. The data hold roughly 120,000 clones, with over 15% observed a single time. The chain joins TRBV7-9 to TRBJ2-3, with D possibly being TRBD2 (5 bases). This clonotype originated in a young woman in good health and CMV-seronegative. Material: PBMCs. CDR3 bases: TGTGCCAGCAGACCACGGCTCGGGGGCACAGATACGCAGTATTTT. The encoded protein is CASRPRLGGTDTQYF.